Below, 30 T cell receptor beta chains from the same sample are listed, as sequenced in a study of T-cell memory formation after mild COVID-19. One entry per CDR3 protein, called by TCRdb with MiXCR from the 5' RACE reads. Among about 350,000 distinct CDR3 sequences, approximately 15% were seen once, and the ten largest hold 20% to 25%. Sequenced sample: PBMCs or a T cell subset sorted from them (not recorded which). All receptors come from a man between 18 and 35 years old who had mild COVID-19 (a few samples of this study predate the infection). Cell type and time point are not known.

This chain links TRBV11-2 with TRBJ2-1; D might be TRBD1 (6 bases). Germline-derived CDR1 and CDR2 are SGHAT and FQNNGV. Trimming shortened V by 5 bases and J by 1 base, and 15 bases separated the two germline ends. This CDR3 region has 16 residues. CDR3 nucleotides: TGTGCCAGCAGCCGTAAGACAGGCAGGTCCTACAATGAGCAGTTCTTC. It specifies CASSRKTGRSYNEQFF.

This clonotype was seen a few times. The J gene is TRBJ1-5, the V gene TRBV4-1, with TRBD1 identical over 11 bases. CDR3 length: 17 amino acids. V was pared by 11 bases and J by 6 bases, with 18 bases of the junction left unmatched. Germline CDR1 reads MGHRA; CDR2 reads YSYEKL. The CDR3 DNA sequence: TGCGCCCGCCTAGGGGGCCCGGGACAGGGGGTATTTCAGCCCCAGCATTTT. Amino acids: CARLGGPGQGVFQPQHF.

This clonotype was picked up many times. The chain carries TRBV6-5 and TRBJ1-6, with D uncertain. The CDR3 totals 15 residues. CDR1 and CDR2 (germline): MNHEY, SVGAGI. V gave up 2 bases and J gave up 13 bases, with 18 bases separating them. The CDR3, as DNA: TGTGCCAGCAGTTACAGCGCCAGCTTAATTCGGCCCCTCCACTTT. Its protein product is CASSYSASLIRPLHF.

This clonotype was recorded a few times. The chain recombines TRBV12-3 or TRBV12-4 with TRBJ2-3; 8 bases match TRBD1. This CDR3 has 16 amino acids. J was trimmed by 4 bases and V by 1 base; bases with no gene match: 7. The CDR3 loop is CASSLGDRRWPDTQYF. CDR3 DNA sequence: TGTGCCAGCAGTTTAGGGGACAGGAGGTGGCCAGATACGCAGTATTTT.

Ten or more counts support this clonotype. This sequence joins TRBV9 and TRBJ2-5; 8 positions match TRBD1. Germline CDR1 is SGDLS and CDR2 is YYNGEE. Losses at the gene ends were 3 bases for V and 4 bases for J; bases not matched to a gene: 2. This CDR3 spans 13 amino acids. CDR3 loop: CASSGTGRETQYF. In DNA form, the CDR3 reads TGTGCCAGCAGCGGGACAGGGCGAGAGACCCAGTACTTC.

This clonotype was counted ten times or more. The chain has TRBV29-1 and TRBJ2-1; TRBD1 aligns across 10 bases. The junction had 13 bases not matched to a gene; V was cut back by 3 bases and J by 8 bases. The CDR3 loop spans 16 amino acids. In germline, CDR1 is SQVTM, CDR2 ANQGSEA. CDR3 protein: CSVDSLRDRGADEQFF. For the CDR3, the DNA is TGCAGCGTTGACTCCCTTAGGGACAGGGGAGCCGATGAGCAGTTCTTC.

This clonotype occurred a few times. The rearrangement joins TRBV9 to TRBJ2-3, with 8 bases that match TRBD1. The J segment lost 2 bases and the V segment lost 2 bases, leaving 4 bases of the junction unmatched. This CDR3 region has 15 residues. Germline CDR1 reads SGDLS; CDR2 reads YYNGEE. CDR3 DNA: TGTGCCAGCAGCGTTGAGGACAGGGCCACAGATACGCAGTATTTT. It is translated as CASSVEDRATDTQYF. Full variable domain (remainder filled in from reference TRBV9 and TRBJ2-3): DSGVTQTPKHLITATGQRVTLRCSPRSGDLSVYWYQQSLDQGLQFLIQYYNGEERAKGNILERFSAQQFPDLHSELNLSSLELGDSALYFCASSVEDRATDTQYFGPGTRLTVL.

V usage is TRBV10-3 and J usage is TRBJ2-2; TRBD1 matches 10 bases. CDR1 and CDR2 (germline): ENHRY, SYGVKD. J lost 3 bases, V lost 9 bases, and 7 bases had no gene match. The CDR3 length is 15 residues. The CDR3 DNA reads TGTGCCATTCCGTCCGGGACAGGGGACACCGGGGAGCTGTTTTTT. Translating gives CAIPSGTGDTGELFF.

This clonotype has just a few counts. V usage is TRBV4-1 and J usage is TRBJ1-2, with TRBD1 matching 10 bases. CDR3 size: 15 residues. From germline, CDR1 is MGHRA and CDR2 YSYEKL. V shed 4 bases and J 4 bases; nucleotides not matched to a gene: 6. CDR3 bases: TGCGCCAGCAGCCTAAAGGACAGGGGGGGCTATGGCTACACCTTC. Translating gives CASSLKDRGGYGYTF.

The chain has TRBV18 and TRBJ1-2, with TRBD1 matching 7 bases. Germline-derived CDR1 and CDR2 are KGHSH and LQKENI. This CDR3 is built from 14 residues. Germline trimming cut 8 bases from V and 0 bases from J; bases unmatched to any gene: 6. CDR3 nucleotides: TGTGCCAGCCAGGAGGACAGGACTAACTATGGCTACACCTTC. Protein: CASQEDRTNYGYTF.

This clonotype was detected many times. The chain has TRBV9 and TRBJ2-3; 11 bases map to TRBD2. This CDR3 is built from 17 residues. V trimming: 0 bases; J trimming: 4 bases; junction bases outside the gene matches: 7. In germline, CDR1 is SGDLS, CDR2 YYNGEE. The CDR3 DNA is TGTGCCAGCAGCGTAGCGGGTAGCGGGGGGGCCGCAGATACGCAGTATTTT. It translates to CASSVAGSGGAADTQYF.

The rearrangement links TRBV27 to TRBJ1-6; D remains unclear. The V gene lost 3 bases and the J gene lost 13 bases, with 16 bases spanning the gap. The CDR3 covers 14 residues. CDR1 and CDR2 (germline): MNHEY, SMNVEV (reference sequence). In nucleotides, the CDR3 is TGTGCCAGCAGTTTCTCGACCATCCTAGCTCCCCTCCACTTT. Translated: CASSFSTILAPLHF.

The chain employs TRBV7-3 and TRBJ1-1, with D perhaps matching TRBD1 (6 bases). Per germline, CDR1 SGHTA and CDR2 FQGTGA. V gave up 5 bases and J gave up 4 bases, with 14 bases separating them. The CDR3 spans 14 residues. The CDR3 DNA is TGTGCCAGCAGCCTATACGGGGGCGTCACTGAAGCTTTCTTT. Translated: CASSLYGGVTEAFF.

CDR3 residues: CASSTDRVGYGYTF. The CDR3 nucleotides are TGTGCCAGCAGCACCGACAGGGTTGGCTATGGCTACACCTTC. The chain links TRBV12-3 or TRBV12-4 to TRBJ1-2; 7 bases align to TRBD1. The CDR3 length is 14 residues. V dropped 6 bases and J dropped 4; count of bases not matched to a gene: 8.

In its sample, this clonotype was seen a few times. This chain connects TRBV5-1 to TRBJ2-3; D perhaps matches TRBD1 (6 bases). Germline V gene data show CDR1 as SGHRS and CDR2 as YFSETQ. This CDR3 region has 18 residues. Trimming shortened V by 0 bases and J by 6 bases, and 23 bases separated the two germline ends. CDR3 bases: TGCGCCAGCAGCTTGGTGGTGGGCAGGGGAAAAGTAAGTGATACGCAGTATTTT. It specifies CASSLVVGRGKVSDTQYF.

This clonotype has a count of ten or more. The CDR3 spells CASSEVGAEAFF. The DNA of the CDR3 is TGCGCCAGCAGCGAAGTTGGGGCTGAAGCTTTCTTT. The chain joins TRBV5-1 to TRBJ1-1; D gene unclear. The CDR3 has 12 amino acids. Deletions cut 4 bases from V and 6 bases from J, with 10 bases between. Germline CDR1 reads SGHRS; CDR2 reads YFSETQ.

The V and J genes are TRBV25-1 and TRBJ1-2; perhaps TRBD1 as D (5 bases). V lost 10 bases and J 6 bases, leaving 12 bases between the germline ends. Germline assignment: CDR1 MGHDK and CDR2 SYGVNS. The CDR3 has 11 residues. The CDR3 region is CATNKGHGYTF. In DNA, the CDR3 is TGTGCCACCAATAAGGGACATGGCTACACCTTC.

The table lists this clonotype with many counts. CDR3 amino acids: CASSFPGQGGAQPQHF. The DNA of the CDR3 is TGTGCCAGCAGCTTCCCCGGACAGGGCGGCGCTCAGCCCCAGCATTTT. The rearrangement uses TRBV7-2 and TRBJ1-5; 8 positions agree with TRBD1. Germline V gene sequence: CDR1 SGHTA, CDR2 FQGNSA. CDR3 length equals 16 residues. J was trimmed by 6 bases and V by 3 bases; bases with no gene match: 10.

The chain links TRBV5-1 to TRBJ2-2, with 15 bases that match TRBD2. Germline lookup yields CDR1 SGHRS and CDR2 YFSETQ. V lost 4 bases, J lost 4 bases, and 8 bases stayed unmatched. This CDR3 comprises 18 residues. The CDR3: CASSDGLAGGLRTGELFF. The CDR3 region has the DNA TGCGCCAGCAGCGACGGACTAGCGGGGGGGCTTCGCACCGGGGAGCTGTTTTTT.

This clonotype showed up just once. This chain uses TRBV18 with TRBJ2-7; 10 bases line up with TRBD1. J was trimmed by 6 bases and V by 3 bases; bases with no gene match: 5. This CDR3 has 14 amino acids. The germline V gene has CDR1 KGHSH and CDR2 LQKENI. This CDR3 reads CASSPGTGDVEQYV. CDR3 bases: TGTGCCAGCTCACCGGGGACAGGGGATGTCGAGCAGTACGTC.

The CDR3 coding sequence is TGTGCCAGCAGTTTCCGAGGGCCGGCGCGGGACTATGGCTACACCTTC. It codes for CASSFRGPARDYGYTF. The rearrangement joins TRBV5-6 to TRBJ1-2; no clear D gene. V gave up 5 bases and J gave up 3 bases, with 20 bases separating them. Per germline, CDR1 SGHDT and CDR2 YYEEEE. This CDR3 is built from 16 residues.

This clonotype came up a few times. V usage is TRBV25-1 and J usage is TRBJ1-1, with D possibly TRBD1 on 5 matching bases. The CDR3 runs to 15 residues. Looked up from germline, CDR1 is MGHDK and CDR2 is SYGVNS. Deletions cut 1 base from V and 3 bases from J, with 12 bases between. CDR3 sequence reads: CASSEWMVGDTEAFF. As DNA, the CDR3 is TGTGCCAGCAGTGAATGGATGGTGGGGGACACTGAAGCTTTCTTT.

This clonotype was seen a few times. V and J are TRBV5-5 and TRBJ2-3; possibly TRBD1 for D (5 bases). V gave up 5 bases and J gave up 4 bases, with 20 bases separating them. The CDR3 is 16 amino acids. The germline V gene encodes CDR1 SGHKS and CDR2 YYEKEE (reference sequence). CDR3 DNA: TGTGCCAGCAGGAGCCGTAACAGGCTCTTACCAGATACGCAGTATTTT. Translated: CASRSRNRLLPDTQYF. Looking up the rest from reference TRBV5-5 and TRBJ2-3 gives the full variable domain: DAGVTQSPTHLIKTRGQQVTLRCSPISGHKSVSWYQQVLGQGPQFIFQYYEKEERGRGNFPDRFSARQFPNYSSELNVNALLLGDSALYLCASRSRNRLLPDTQYFGPGTRLTVL.

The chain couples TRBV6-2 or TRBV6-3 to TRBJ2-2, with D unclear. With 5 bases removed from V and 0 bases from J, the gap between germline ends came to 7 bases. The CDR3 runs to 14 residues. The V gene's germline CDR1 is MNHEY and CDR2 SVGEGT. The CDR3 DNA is TGTGCCAGCAGTCCCATGGCGAACACCGGGGAGCTGTTTTTT. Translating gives CASSPMANTGELFF.

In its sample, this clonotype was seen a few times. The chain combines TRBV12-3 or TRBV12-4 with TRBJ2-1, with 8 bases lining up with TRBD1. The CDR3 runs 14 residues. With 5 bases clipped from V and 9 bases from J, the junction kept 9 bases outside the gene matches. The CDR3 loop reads CASSPDRDWGEQFF. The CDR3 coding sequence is TGTGCCAGCAGTCCGGACAGGGATTGGGGTGAGCAGTTCTTC.

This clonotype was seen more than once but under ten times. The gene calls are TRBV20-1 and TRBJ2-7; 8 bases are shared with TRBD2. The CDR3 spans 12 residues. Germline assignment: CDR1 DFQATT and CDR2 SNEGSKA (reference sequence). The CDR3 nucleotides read TGCAGCGCCCAAGCGGGGGCCTACGAGCAGTACGTC. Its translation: CSAQAGAYEQYV.

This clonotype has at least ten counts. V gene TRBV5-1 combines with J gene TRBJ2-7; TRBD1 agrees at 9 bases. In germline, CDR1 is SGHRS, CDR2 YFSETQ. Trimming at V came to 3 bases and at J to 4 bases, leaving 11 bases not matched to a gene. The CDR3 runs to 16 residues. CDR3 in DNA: TGCGCCAGCAGCTCGGGCTCGGGACAGGGTCTGTACGAGCAGTACTTC. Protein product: CASSSGSGQGLYEQYF.

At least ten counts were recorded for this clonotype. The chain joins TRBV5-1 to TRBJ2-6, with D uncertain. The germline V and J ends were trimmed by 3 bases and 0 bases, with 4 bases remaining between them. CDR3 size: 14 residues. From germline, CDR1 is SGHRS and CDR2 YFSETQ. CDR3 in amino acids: CASSSRSGANVLTF. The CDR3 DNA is TGCGCCAGCAGCTCACGCTCTGGGGCCAACGTCCTGACTTTC.

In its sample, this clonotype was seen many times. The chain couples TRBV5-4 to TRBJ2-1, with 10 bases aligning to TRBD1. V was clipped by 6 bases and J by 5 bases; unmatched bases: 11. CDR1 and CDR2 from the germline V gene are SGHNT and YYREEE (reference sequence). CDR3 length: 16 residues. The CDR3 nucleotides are TGTGCCAGCAACTATCTTGGGGGACAGGGGAACAATGAGCAGTTCTTC. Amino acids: CASNYLGGQGNNEQFF.

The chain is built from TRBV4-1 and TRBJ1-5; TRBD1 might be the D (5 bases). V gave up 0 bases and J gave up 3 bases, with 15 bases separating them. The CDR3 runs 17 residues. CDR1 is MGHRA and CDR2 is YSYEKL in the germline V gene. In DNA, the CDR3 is TGCGCCAGCAGCCAAGAAGGCGGGGCAGCCTTCAATCAGCCCCAGCATTTT. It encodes CASSQEGGAAFNQPQHF.